The clone carrying this TCR beta chain was found once. As yet, its antigen is unknown. Generated by immunoSEQ multiplex PCR, the TCRdb table keeps only in-frame clones and is missing some. The data contain hundreds of thousands of clones, around 77% of them singletons. This record belongs to a study of shared clonotypes between healthy human individuals. Study observations and caveats: Among donors, sharing of clonotypes was expected to be affected by sequencing depth.

Recent vaccinations or acute infections were absent in the healthy HIV-negative adult donors. Germline V gene lookup returns CDR1 SEHNR and CDR2 FQNEAQ (reference sequence). The CDR3 runs 14 residues. Trimming removed 5 bases from V and 7 bases from J, with 15 bases in between. The source material was PBMCs. The TCR was taken from a woman aged 35 to 49 in good health. Some clones in this sample may be carry-over from other donors' samples. The V gene is TRBV7-9, the J gene TRBJ2-1; D possibly uses TRBD1 or TRBD2 (5 bases each). The CDR3 coding sequence is TGTGCCAGCAGCGCCGCCGGGACGGGGAATGAGCAGTTCTTC. Translation: CASSAAGTGNEQFF. Combining the CDR3 with reference TRBV7-9 and TRBJ2-1 gives the whole variable domain DTGVSQNPRHKITKRGQNVTFRCDPISEHNRLYWYRQTLGQGPEFLTYFQNEAQLEKSRLLSDRFSAERPKGSFSTLEIQRTEQGDSAMYLCASSAAGTGNEQFFGPGTRLTVL.